This T cell receptor beta chain was captured in a study of blood T cell repertoires in COVID-19. For the study at large: Acute-phase and convalescent COVID-19 samples originated in the United States, Italy and Spain. PBMCs, B-cell-depleted T cells, or T cells were the source of the cDNA or gDNA that made up the material.

The method was immunoSEQ multiplex PCR; TCRdb's version includes in-frame clones alone and lacks a portion of them. The sample carries 200,000 to 250,000 clones, roughly 88% recorded once. In germline, CDR1 is MNHEY, CDR2 SVGAGI. Trimming left V 2 bases short and J 4 bases short, with 17 bases between. The CDR3 runs 16 residues. The TCR originated in a man aged 80 or over with acute or convalescent COVID-19. Sequenced sample: peripheral blood. V is TRBV6-5 and J is TRBJ1-1; possible D gene TRBD1, 5 bases. In DNA, the CDR3 is TGTGCCAGCAGTTACCCAGGGCGGGGCGGGAGCACTGAAGCTTTCTTT. Its protein is CASSYPGRGGSTEAFF.